The 29 T cell receptor beta chains reported below all come from one sample, sequenced in a study of T cell responses to AZD1222 COVID-19 vaccine. This table comes from immunoSEQ multiplex PCR, and its TCRdb copy is limited to in-frame clones, with some not included. The sample has 100,000 to 150,000 clones, 75% to 90% seen once. Source: peripheral blood, taken 28 days after the second AZD1222 dose. These receptors all stem from an adult who received the AZD1222 COVID-19 vaccine.

J is TRBJ1-6 and V is TRBV10-3, with D tentatively TRBD1 (5 bases). Germline values: CDR1 ENHRY, CDR2 SYGVKD. CDR3 size: 14 residues. Trimming took off 4 bases at V and 6 bases at J, with 10 bases between the two ends. CDR3 in DNA: TGTGCCATCAGTGGGGACTCGGGTAATTCACCCCTCCACTTT. It translates to CAISGDSGNSPLHF.

V is TRBV28 and J is TRBJ1-6, with unresolved D. Trimming left V 8 bases short and J 7 bases short, with 18 bases between. Germline V gene sequence: CDR1 MDHEN, CDR2 SYDVKM. This CDR3 spans 15 amino acids. The CDR3 here is CASQPISPPNSPLHF. CDR3 in DNA: TGTGCCAGCCAGCCCATCTCCCCGCCGAATTCACCCCTCCACTTT.

The J gene is TRBJ2-3, the V gene TRBV3-1 (or the pseudogene TRBV3-2); tentatively, D is TRBD1 (5 bases). Deletions cut 7 bases from V and 1 base from J, with 15 bases between. This CDR3 has 15 amino acids. Germline CDR1 is LGHDT and CDR2 is YNNKEL (reference sequence). CDR3 sequence: CASTSRGRGTDTQYF. The CDR3 DNA reads as TGTGCCAGCACGTCGAGAGGCAGGGGCACAGATACGCAGTATTTT.

The chain uses TRBV10-3 and TRBJ1-6; D not resolved. The CDR3 contains 17 residues. With 0 bases removed from V and 7 bases from J, the gap between germline ends came to 16 bases. Germline CDR1 is ENHRY and CDR2 is SYGVKD. The CDR3 here is CAISESEGLGVNSPLHF. DNA for the CDR3: TGTGCCATCAGTGAGTCGGAAGGGTTGGGAGTGAATTCACCCCTCCACTTT.

This rearrangement joins TRBV11-1 to TRBJ1-1; D not resolved. Germline loops: CDR1 SGHAT, CDR2 FQDESV (reference sequence). V was pared by 0 bases and J by 11 bases, with 10 bases between. CDR3 size: 12 residues. The CDR3 loop is CASSLALSGAFF. CDR3 nucleotide sequence: TGTGCCAGCAGCTTAGCGCTGAGTGGGGCTTTCTTT.

The chain uses TRBV20-1 and TRBJ2-5; D call uncertain. Between the trimmed V and J ends, which lost 0 bases and 12 bases, there was a span of 11 bases. The CDR3 spans 11 residues. Germline V CDR1 and CDR2: DFQATT, SNEGSKA (reference sequence). This chain's CDR3 is CSARDEPVEYF. Written as DNA, the CDR3 is TGCAGTGCTAGAGATGAGCCAGTAGAGTACTTC.

V is TRBV7-9 and J is TRBJ1-2; TRBD1 aligns across 7 bases. This CDR3 has 15 residues. Per the germline V gene, CDR1 is SEHNR and CDR2 is FQNEAQ (reference sequence). V dropped 2 bases and J dropped 2; count of bases not matched to a gene: 5. CDR3 nucleotide sequence: TGTGCCAGCAGCTTAACGACACAGGGGAACTATGGCTACACCTTC. It encodes CASSLTTQGNYGYTF.

This chain connects TRBV5-1 to TRBJ2-3; 10 bases agree with TRBD2. This CDR3 contains 16 residues. The V segment lost 3 bases and the J segment 5 bases; nucleotides outside the gene matches: 9. Germline lookup yields CDR1 SGHRS and CDR2 YFSETQ. The CDR3 nucleotides are TGCGCCAGCAGCTCGAGCGGGGGGGTACCAATAGATACGCAGTATTTT. The encoded protein is CASSSSGGVPIDTQYF.

The chain combines TRBV18 with TRBJ1-2; TRBD1 matches 7 bases. V was pared by 3 bases and J by 4 bases, with 2 bases of the junction left unmatched. Germline V gene lookup returns CDR1 KGHSH and CDR2 LQKENI. The CDR3 is 13 amino acids. For the CDR3, the DNA is TGTGCCAGCTCACCGTCAGGGGGCTATGGCTACACCTTC. Translating gives CASSPSGGYGYTF.

V is TRBV4-1 and J is TRBJ2-3, with 9 nucleotides matching TRBD2. V lost 3 bases, J lost 4 bases, and 5 bases stayed unmatched. Germline-derived CDR1 and CDR2 are MGHRA and YSYEKL. CDR3 length: 15 amino acids. The CDR3 loop reads CASSQRAGGPDTQYF. The CDR3 DNA reads TGCGCCAGCAGCCAGCGGGCGGGGGGGCCAGATACGCAGTATTTT.

The chain uses TRBV5-6 and TRBJ2-1; TRBD1 agrees at 9 bases. Germline assignment: CDR1 SGHDT and CDR2 YYEEEE. This CDR3 contains 16 residues. Trimming took 4 bases from V and 7 from J; bases not matched to a gene: 12. In DNA, the CDR3 is TGTGCCAGCAGCCCCCCGGCTGGGACAGGGTGGAATGAGCAGTTCTTC. Translating it yields CASSPPAGTGWNEQFF.

The chain links TRBV3-1 (or the pseudogene TRBV3-2) to TRBJ1-4, with TRBD1 matching 9 bases. The V gene's germline CDR1 is LGHDT and CDR2 YNNKEL (reference sequence). This CDR3 spans 16 amino acids. V lost 3 bases to trimming and J lost 3 bases; unmatched junction nucleotides: 5. Written as DNA, the CDR3 is TGTGCCAGCAGCCACCGAGACAGGGGGGCTAATGAAAAACTGTTTTTT. This gives the protein CASSHRDRGANEKLFF.

The sample holds one count of this clone. The chain carries TRBV6-2 or TRBV6-3 and TRBJ2-2; 9 bases fit TRBD2. Germline-derived CDR1 and CDR2 are MNHEY and SVGEGT. CDR3 length: 17 amino acids. J lost 6 bases, V lost 4 bases, and 12 bases had no gene match. The DNA for the CDR3 is TGTGCCAGCAGTTCCCACCCTAGCGGGACTTTGTCCGGGGAGCTGTTTTTT. Its protein is CASSSHPSGTLSGELFF.

The chain is built from TRBV7-2 and TRBJ1-4; TRBD1 agrees at 9 bases. V dropped 5 bases and J dropped 2; count of bases not matched to a gene: 3. The germline V gene encodes CDR1 SGHTA and CDR2 FQGNSA. This CDR3 is 15 amino acids long. CDR3 in amino acids: CASSPTGGTNEKLFF. As DNA, the CDR3 is TGTGCCAGCAGCCCGACAGGGGGGACTAATGAAAAACTGTTTTTT. The full variable domain, in which reference TRBV7-2 and TRBJ1-4 provide the parts outside the CDR3, is GAGVSQSPSNKVTEKGKDVELRCDPISGHTALYWYRQSLGQGLEFLIYFQGNSAPDKSGLPSDRFSAERTGGSVSTLTIQRTQQEDSAVYLCASSPTGGTNEKLFFGSGTQLSVL.

The rearrangement links TRBV11-3 to TRBJ2-5; tentatively, D is TRBD1 (6 bases). The germline V gene encodes CDR1 SGHNT and CDR2 YENEEA. Trimming left V 5 bases short and J 5 bases short, with 27 bases between. The length of the CDR3 is 18 residues. For the CDR3, the DNA is TGTGCCAGCAGCACAACCGGGGAGACAGGACTCACGGGGGAGACCCAGTACTTC. Its translation is CASSTTGETGLTGETQYF.

The gene calls are TRBV19 and TRBJ2-2; perhaps D is TRBD1 or TRBD2 (5 bases each). V was clipped by 3 bases and J by 6 bases, with 14 bases between them. Germline CDR1 is LNHDA and CDR2 is SQIVND (reference sequence). The CDR3 consists of 15 residues. CDR3 residues: CASSMWGYDSGELFF. The CDR3 DNA follows: TGTGCCAGTAGTATGTGGGGGTACGATTCCGGGGAGCTGTTTTTT.

This clone was found a few times. CDR3 loop: CASSFEGVSNEKLFF. The CDR3, as DNA: TGCGCCAGCAGCTTCGAAGGAGTATCTAATGAAAAACTGTTTTTT. The V and J genes are TRBV5-1 and TRBJ1-4; D is ambiguous. V was clipped by 2 bases and J by 3 bases, with 11 bases between them. The CDR3 consists of 15 residues. Germline loops: CDR1 SGHRS, CDR2 YFSETQ. The full variable domain, in which reference TRBV5-1 and TRBJ1-4 provide the parts outside the CDR3, is KAGVTQTPRYLIKTRGQQVTLSCSPISGHRSVSWYQQTPGQGLQFLFEYFSETQRNKGNFPGRFSGRQFSNSRSEMNVSTLELGDSALYLCASSFEGVSNEKLFFGSGTQLSVL.

This chain connects TRBV6-4 to TRBJ2-3, with 8 bases aligning to TRBD2. Germline-derived CDR1 and CDR2 are MRHNA and SNTAGT. With V trimmed by 3 bases and J by 5 bases, 4 bases remained unmatched. The CDR3 extends over 14 amino acids. The CDR3 region is CASSEGLEVDTQYF. Here the CDR3 DNA reads TGTGCCAGCAGTGAGGGACTAGAGGTAGATACGCAGTATTTT.

This clone has only one observation. The rearrangement links TRBV12-3 or TRBV12-4 to TRBJ1-1; TRBD1 aligns across 7 bases. The V and J ends lost 8 bases and 3 bases, in that order; junction bases with no gene match: 6. The length of the CDR3 is 13 residues. The DNA for the CDR3 is TGTGCCAGCGTGTATACAGGGGACACTGAAGCTTTCTTT. Translated: CASVYTGDTEAFF.

This chain links TRBV27 with TRBJ2-1; D might be TRBD1 (7 bases). CDR3 length: 17 residues. The V end was cut by 2 bases, the J end by 2 bases, with 16 bases between. CDR1 is MNHEY, CDR2 SMNVEV, per germline (reference sequence). The DNA for the CDR3 is TGTGCCAGCAGTTTACAACCAGGGGGGCAACCCTACAATGAGCAGTTCTTC. Its protein product is CASSLQPGGQPYNEQFF.

The chain carries TRBV28 and TRBJ1-6; no firm D call. This CDR3 comprises 15 residues. Trimming pared 3 bases from V and 3 bases from J, leaving 9 bases between. Germline V gives CDR1 MDHEN, CDR2 SYDVKM. The chain's CDR3 is CASSFSYRYNSPLHF. CDR3 nucleotides: TGTGCCAGCAGTTTCTCTTACCGCTATAATTCACCCCTCCACTTT.

The CDR3 spells CASSPETGATEAFF. As DNA, the CDR3 is TGTGCCAGCAGCCCAGAGACAGGGGCCACTGAAGCTTTCTTT. The V and J genes are TRBV11-2 and TRBJ1-1; 8 bases match TRBD1. The CDR3 sequence is 14 residues long. In germline, CDR1 is SGHAT, CDR2 FQNNGV. V gave up 5 bases and J gave up 4 bases; unmatched junction bases: 6.

The chain is built from TRBV28 and TRBJ1-2; D possibly corresponds to TRBD1 (6 bases). V lost 4 bases to trimming and J lost 2 bases, with 20 bases between them. The germline CDR1 and CDR2 sequences are MDHEN and SYDVKM. CDR3 size: 17 residues. DNA of the CDR3: TGTGCCAGCAGTTCCGGGGGCGCGAGGGAGGCCAACTATGGCTACACCTTC. Its protein product is CASSSGGAREANYGYTF.

The V and J genes are TRBV3-1 (or the pseudogene TRBV3-2) and TRBJ2-7; D call uncertain. The CDR3 is 14 amino acids. Germline V gene sequence: CDR1 LGHDT, CDR2 YNNKEL (reference sequence). The ends were cut back, 0 bases at V and 6 bases at J, with 12 bases in the middle. CDR3 in amino acids: CASSQEVRVGEQYF. The CDR3 DNA reads TGTGCCAGCAGCCAAGAAGTCCGGGTAGGCGAGCAGTACTTC.

V gene TRBV29-1 combines with J gene TRBJ2-5; 10 nucleotides align to TRBD1. CDR3 length: 17 residues. V trimming: 3 bases; J trimming: 2 bases; junction bases outside the gene matches: 12. CDR1 SQVTM and CDR2 ANQGSEA come from the germline V gene. The CDR3 sequence: CSVDLGQGIQSQETQYF. The CDR3 bases are TGCAGCGTTGATTTGGGACAGGGGATTCAATCGCAAGAGACCCAGTACTTC.

The rearrangement joins TRBV19 to TRBJ1-5; TRBD1 agrees at 10 bases. V was clipped by 3 bases and J by 4 bases; unmatched bases: 3. There are 15 residues in the CDR3. Germline V gene sequence: CDR1 LNHDA, CDR2 SQIVND (reference sequence). The CDR3: CASSIMGQGNQPQHF. The DNA for the CDR3 is TGTGCCAGTAGTATTATGGGACAGGGGAATCAGCCCCAGCATTTT. The full variable domain, completed using reference TRBV19 and TRBJ1-5, is DGGITQSPKYLFRKEGQNVTLSCEQNLNHDAMYWYRQDPGQGLRLIYYSQIVNDFQKGDIAEGYSVSREKKESFPLTVTSAQKNPTAFYLCASSIMGQGNQPQHFGDGTRLSIL.

The chain is built from TRBV4-2 and TRBJ2-1, with D perhaps matching TRBD2 (5 bases). CDR1 is LGHNA, CDR2 YNFKEQ, per germline. Trimming pared 0 bases from V and 0 bases from J, leaving 12 bases between. This CDR3 has 17 amino acids. CDR3 in amino acids: CASSQENSGSSYNEQFF. DNA of the CDR3: TGTGCCAGCAGCCAAGAGAACAGCGGATCCTCCTACAATGAGCAGTTCTTC.

V usage is TRBV19 and J usage is TRBJ2-5, with D perhaps matching TRBD1 (6 bases). Germline V gives CDR1 LNHDA, CDR2 SQIVND (reference sequence). This CDR3 contains 14 residues. Deletions cut 5 bases from V and 6 bases from J, with 16 bases between. CDR3 DNA: TGTGCCAGTAGTCGTCAGGGGCGAACGAAGACCCAGTACTTC. Encoded protein: CASSRQGRTKTQYF.

The rearrangement joins TRBV7-2 to TRBJ1-4; tentatively, D is TRBD1 (6 bases). The germline V gene has CDR1 SGHTA and CDR2 FQGNSA. V was trimmed by 0 bases and J by 7 bases, leaving 12 bases between them. This CDR3 spans 15 amino acids. This chain's CDR3 is CASSLAPGVGEKLFF. The CDR3 DNA sequence: TGTGCCAGCAGCTTAGCGCCAGGGGTGGGTGAAAAACTGTTTTTT.